This T cell receptor (beta chain) comes out of a study of relationships among human T cell subsets. The T cell receptor alpha and beta CDR3 regions were amplified from mRNA by semiquantitative ARM-PCR. Tagged nested gene-specific primers were used first, then communal superprimers amplified exponentially. Nested primers were removed by exonuclease before the second PCR round. In TCRdb, the multiplex PCR reads were re-called with MiXCR into one record per CDR3 protein. The data show 5,000 to 6,500 distinct CDR3 sequences, 65% seen once. Turning to this clonotype: A junction boundary mismatches the germline segment, possibly from a read error.

CD8+ T cells were isolated by anti-CD4 multisort bead depletion, then anti-CD8 bead selection. The TCR comes from a man aged 35-49 years in good health. The sample consisted of CD8+ T cells sorted from blood.

The CDR3 here is CASSPGDEQYF. As DNA, the CDR3 is TGCGCCAGCAGCCCAGGAGACGAGCAGTACTTC. The chain uses TRBV5-4 and TRBJ2-7; no clear D gene. From germline, CDR1 is SGHNT and CDR2 YYREEE (reference sequence). CDR3 size: 11 residues. The entire variable domain, with the rest obtained from reference TRBV5-4 and TRBJ2-7, is as follows: ETGVTQSPTHLIKTRGQQVTLRCSSQSGHNTVSWYQQALGQGPQFIFQYYREEENGRGNFPPRFSGLQFPNYSSELNVNALELDDSALYLCASSPGDEQYFGPGTRLTVT.